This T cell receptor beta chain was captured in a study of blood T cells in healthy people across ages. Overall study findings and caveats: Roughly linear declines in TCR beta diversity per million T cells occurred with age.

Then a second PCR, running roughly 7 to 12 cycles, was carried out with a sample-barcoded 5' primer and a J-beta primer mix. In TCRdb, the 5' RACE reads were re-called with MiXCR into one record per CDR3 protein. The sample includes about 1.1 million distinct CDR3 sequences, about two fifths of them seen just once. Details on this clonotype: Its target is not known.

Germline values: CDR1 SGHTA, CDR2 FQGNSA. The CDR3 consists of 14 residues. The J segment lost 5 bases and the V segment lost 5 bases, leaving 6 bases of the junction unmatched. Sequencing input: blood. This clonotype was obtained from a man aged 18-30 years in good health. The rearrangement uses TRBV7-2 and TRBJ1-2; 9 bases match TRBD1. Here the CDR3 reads CASSPQTGGYGYTF. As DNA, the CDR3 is TGTGCCAGCAGCCCTCAGACAGGGGGATATGGCTACACCTTC.